This TCR beta chain is drawn from a study of T cell repertoires in cytomegalovirus infection. Study as a whole: A matching HLA type, together with CMV infection, was signaled by public TCR beta signatures.

This clonotype was observed a handful of times. Its antigen is not identified. V shed 8 bases and J shed 5 bases, with 7 bases lying between them. The CDR3 is made up of 11 amino acids. TCRdb re-called the reads through MiXCR, storing one row per CDR3 protein. Of about 130,000 distinct CDR3 sequences in the sample, roughly a quarter were seen once. Findings and limits, study-wide: Identification of carriers of CMV plus the relevant HLA was achieved through cumulative public TCR beta family frequency.

The gene calls are TRBV12-3 or TRBV12-4 and TRBJ1-5, with D unresolved. Source material: PBMCs, sequenced either directly or after in vitro stimulation (not recorded which). This sequence originates from a human donor in good health (CMV status not recorded). Some clones in this sample may be carry-over from other donors' samples. The chain's CDR3 is CASGRDQPQHF. The CDR3 bases are TGTGCCAGCGGCCGGGATCAGCCCCAGCATTTT.